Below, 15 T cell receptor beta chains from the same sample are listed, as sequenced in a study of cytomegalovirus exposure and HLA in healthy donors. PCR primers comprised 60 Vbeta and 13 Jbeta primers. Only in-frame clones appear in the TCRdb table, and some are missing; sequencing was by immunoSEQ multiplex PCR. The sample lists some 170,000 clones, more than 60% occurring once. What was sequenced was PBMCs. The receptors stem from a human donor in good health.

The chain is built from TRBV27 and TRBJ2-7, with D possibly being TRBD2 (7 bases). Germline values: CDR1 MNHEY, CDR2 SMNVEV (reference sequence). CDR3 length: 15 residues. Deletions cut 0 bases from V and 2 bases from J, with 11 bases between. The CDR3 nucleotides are TGTGCCAGCAGTTTATCGGGGGGGCCCCCCTACGAGCAGTACTTC. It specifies CASSLSGGPPYEQYF.

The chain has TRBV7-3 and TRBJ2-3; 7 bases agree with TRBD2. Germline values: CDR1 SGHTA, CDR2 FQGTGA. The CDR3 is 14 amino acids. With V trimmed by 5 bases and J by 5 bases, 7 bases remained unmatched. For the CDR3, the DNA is TGTGCCAGCAGCGGGGCTGGGGGGGGAGATACGCAGTATTTT. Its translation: CASSGAGGGDTQYF. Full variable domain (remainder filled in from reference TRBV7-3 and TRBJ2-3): GAGVSQTPSNKVTEKGKYVELRCDPISGHTALYWYRQSLGQGPEFLIYFQGTGAADDSGLPNDRFFAVRPEGSVSTLKIQRTERGDSAVYLCASSGAGGGDTQYFGPGTRLTVL.

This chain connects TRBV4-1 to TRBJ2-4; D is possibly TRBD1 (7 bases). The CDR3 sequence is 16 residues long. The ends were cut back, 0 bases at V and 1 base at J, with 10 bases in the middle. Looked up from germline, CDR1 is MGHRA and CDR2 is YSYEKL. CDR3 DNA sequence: TGCGCCAGCAGCCAAGACAGGGGGGAGGCCAAAAACATTCAGTACTTC. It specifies CASSQDRGEAKNIQYF.

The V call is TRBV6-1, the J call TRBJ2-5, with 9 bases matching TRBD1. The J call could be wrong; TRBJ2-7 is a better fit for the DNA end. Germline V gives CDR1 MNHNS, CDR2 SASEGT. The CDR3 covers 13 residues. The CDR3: CASRTGGGGEQYF. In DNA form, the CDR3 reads TGTGCCAGCAGAACAGGGGGCGGAGGCGAGCAGTACTTC.

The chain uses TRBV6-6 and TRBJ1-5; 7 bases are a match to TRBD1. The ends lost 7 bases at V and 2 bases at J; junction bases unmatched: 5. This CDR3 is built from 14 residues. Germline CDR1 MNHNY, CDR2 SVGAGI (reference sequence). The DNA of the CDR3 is TGTGCCAGCACCAGGGGGACGGGCAATCAGCCCCAGCATTTT. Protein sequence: CASTRGTGNQPQHF.

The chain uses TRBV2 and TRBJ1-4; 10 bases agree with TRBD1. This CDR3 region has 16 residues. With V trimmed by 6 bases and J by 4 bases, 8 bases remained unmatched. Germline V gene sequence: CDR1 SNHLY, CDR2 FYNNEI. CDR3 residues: CASSPDRGYDNEKLFF. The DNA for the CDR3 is TGTGCCAGCAGCCCGGACAGGGGGTACGATAATGAAAAACTGTTTTTT.

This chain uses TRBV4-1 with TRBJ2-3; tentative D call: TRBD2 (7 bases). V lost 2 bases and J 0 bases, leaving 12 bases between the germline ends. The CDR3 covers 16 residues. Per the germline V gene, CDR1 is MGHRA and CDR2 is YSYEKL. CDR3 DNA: TGCGCCAGCAGCCAATCACGGGGGGCTAGCACAGATACGCAGTATTTT. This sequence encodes CASSQSRGASTDTQYF.

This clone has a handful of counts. The CDR3 bases are TGTGCCAGCTCACCTCGGGGGGGCTATGGCTACACCTTC. Encoded protein: CASSPRGGYGYTF. This chain links TRBV18 with TRBJ1-2; the D gene is possibly TRBD1 (5 bases). This CDR3 has 13 residues. The ends were cut back, 3 bases at V and 4 bases at J, with 9 bases in the middle. Germline CDR1 is KGHSH and CDR2 is LQKENI.

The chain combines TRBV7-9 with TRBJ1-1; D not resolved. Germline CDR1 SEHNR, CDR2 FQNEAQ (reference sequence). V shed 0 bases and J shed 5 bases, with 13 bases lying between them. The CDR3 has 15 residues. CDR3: CASSLALERGTEAFF. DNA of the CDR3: TGTGCCAGCAGCTTAGCGCTAGAGCGAGGAACTGAAGCTTTCTTT.

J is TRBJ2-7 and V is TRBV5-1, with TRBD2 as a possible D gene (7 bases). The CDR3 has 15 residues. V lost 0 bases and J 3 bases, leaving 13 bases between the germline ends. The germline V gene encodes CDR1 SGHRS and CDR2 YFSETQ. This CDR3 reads CASSLAGGQIYEQYF. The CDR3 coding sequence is TGCGCCAGCAGCTTGGCCGGGGGGCAGATCTACGAGCAGTACTTC.

The CDR3 DNA follows: TGTGCCATCAGTGAGGGTGTAGGGACTAGCGGGGACGAGACCCAGTACTTC. Protein: CAISEGVGTSGDETQYF. The chain carries TRBV10-3 and TRBJ2-5, with 13 bases fitting TRBD2. This CDR3 has 17 amino acids. Per the germline V gene, CDR1 is ENHRY and CDR2 is SYGVKD. V lost 2 bases to trimming and J lost 5 bases; unmatched junction nucleotides: 8.

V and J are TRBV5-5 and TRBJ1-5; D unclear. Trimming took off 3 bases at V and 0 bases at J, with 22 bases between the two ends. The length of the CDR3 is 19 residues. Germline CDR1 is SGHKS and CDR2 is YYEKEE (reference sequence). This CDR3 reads CASSSGLRGNVYSNQPQHF. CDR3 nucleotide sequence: TGTGCCAGCAGCTCGGGTCTGAGAGGGAACGTTTATAGCAATCAGCCCCAGCATTTT.

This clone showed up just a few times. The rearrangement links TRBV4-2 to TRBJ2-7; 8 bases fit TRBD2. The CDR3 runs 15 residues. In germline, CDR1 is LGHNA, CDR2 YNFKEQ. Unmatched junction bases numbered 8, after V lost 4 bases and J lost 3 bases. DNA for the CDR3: TGTGCCAGCAGCCCCGCGGGGGGTGCAAACTACGAGCAGTACTTC. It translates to CASSPAGGANYEQYF.

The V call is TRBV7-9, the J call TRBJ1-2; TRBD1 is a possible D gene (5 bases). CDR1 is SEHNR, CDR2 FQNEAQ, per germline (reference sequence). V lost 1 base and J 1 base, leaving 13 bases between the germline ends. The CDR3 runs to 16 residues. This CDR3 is CASSLVGQRNNYGYTF. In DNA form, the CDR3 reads TGTGCCAGCAGCTTAGTGGGGCAGCGAAATAACTATGGCTACACCTTC. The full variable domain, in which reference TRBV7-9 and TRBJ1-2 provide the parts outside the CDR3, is DTGVSQNPRHKITKRGQNVTFRCDPISEHNRLYWYRQTLGQGPEFLTYFQNEAQLEKSRLLSDRFSAERPKGSFSTLEIQRTEQGDSAMYLCASSLVGQRNNYGYTFGSGTRLTVV.

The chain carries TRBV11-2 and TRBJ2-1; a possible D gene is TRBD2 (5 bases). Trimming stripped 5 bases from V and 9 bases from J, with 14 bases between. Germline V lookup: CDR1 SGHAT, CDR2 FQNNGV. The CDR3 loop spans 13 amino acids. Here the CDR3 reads CASSPPHSGEQFF. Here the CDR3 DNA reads TGTGCCAGCAGCCCTCCCCACAGCGGTGAGCAGTTCTTC.